This entry lists 3 T cell receptor beta chains sequenced from one sample in a study of graft-versus-host responses after intestinal transplantation. Researchers processed graft tissue to release intraepithelial and lamina propria lymphocytes. Repertoires were generated with immunoSEQ multiplex PCR, while TCRdb's copy carries only in-frame clones and drops some. The table shows more than 13,000 clones, with roughly two thirds occurring only once. The starting material was ileum tissue, obtained just over 650 days after intestinal transplantation. These receptors were collected from a human patient who received an intestinal transplant, so some T cells may come from the graft donor.

This clone was detected only a few times. The V gene is TRBV7-8, the J gene TRBJ2-7; TRBD1 might be the D (6 bases). Between the trimmed V and J ends, which lost 1 base and 1 base, there was a span of 11 bases. This CDR3 region has 15 residues. Germline CDR1 is SGHVS and CDR2 is FQNEAQ. The CDR3 loop reads CASSLGQALSYEQYF. The CDR3 DNA reads TGTGCCAGCAGCTTAGGACAGGCCTTATCCTACGAGCAGTACTTC.

This clone showed up just a few times. CDR3 nucleotide sequence: TGTGCCAGTAGTCCTGGACAGGGGGCCTGGGAGACCCAGTACTTC. This sequence encodes CASSPGQGAWETQYF. J is TRBJ2-5 and V is TRBV19; 11 nucleotides line up with TRBD1. The CDR3 is 15 amino acids. Germline V lookup: CDR1 LNHDA, CDR2 SQIVND (reference sequence). The ends lost 5 bases at V and 5 bases at J; junction bases unmatched: 7.

The V call is TRBV5-8, the J call TRBJ1-6, with D hard to call. The CDR3 length is 14 residues. Trimming pared 2 bases from V and 10 bases from J, leaving 13 bases between. Germline lookup yields CDR1 SGHTS and CDR2 YDEGEE. The chain's CDR3 is CASSFGPGYSPLHF. CDR3 DNA sequence: TGTGCCAGCAGCTTTGGTCCAGGCTACTCACCCCTCCACTTT.